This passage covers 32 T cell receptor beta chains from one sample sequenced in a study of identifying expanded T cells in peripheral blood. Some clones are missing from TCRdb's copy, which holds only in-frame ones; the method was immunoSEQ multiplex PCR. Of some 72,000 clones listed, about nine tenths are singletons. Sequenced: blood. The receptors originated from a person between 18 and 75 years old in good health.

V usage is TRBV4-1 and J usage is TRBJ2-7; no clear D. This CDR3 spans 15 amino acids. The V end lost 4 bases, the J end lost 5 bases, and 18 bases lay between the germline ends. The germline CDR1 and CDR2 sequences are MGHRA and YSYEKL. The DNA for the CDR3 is TGCGCCAGCAGCCCGTCCCCCGGAGAGTTTCACGAGCAGTACTTC. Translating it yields CASSPSPGEFHEQYF.

The DNA for the CDR3 is TGCAGCGTCCTAGCGGGACGTATCGATGAGCAGTTCTTC. Its translation: CSVLAGRIDEQFF. This chain joins TRBV29-1 and TRBJ2-1; 9 bases match TRBD2. CDR1 and CDR2 (germline): SQVTM, ANQGSEA. The CDR3 covers 13 residues. Trimming took 6 bases from V and 8 from J; bases not matched to a gene: 8.

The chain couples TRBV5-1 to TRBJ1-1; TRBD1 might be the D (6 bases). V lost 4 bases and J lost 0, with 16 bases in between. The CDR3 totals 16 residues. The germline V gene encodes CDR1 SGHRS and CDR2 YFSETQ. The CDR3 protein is CASSRGGGVMNTEAFF. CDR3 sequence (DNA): TGCGCCAGCAGCCGAGGGGGAGGAGTCATGAACACTGAAGCTTTCTTT.

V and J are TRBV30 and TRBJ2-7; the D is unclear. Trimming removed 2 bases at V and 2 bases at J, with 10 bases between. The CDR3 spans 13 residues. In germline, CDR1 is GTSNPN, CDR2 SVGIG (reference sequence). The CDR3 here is CAWSRTQPYEQYF. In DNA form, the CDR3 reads TGTGCCTGGAGTAGGACCCAACCCTACGAGCAGTACTTC.

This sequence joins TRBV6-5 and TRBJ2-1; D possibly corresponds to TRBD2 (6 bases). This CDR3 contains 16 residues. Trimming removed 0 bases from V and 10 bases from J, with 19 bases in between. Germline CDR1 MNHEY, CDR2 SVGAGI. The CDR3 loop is CASSYSGPVTSMEQFF. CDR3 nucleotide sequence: TGTGCCAGCAGTTACTCGGGCCCCGTTACTAGCATGGAGCAGTTCTTC.

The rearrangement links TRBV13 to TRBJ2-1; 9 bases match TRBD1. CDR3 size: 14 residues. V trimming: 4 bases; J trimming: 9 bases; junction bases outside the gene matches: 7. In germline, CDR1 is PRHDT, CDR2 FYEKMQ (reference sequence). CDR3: CASSYGTGFFEQFF. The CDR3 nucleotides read TGTGCCAGCAGCTATGGGACAGGGTTTTTTGAGCAGTTCTTC.

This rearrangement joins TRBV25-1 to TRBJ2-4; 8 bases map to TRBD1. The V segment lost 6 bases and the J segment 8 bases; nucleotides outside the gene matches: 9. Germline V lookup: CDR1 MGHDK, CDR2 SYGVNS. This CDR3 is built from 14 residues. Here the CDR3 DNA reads TGTGCCAGCAGCCCGAAGGACAGGGAGCACATTCAGTACTTC. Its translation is CASSPKDREHIQYF.

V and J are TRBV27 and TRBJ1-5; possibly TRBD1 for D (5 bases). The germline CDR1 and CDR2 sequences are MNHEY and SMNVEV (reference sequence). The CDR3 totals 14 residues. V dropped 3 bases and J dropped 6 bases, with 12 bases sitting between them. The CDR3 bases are TGTGCCAGCAGTTTGCGGGGCATGGGTCAGCCCCAGCATTTT. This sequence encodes CASSLRGMGQPQHF.

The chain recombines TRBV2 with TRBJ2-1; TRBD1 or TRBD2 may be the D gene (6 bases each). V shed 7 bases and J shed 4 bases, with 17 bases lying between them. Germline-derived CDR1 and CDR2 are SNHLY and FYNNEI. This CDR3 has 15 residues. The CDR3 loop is CASTEAGTLYNEQFF. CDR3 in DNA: TGTGCCAGCACTGAGGCGGGGACACTGTACAATGAGCAGTTCTTC.

CDR3: CATPRPSGVNTGELFF. In DNA, the CDR3 is TGTGCCACCCCGCGGCCTAGCGGGGTAAATACCGGGGAGCTGTTTTTT. This chain connects TRBV19 to TRBJ2-2; TRBD2 agrees at 9 bases. After removal of 10 bases from V and 5 bases from J, the junction contained 14 bases not matched to a gene. Germline V gene lookup returns CDR1 LNHDA and CDR2 SQIVND (reference sequence). This CDR3 spans 16 amino acids.

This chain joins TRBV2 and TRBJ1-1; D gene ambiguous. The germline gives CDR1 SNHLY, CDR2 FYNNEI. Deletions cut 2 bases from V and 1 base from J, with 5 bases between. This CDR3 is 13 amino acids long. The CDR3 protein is CASSEIGNTEAFF. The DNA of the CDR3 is TGTGCCAGCAGTGAAATTGGGAACACTGAAGCTTTCTTT.

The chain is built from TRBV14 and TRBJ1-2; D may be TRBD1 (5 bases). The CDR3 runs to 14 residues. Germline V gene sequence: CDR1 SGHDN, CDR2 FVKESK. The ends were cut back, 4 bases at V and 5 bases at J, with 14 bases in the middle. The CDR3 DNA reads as TGTGCCAGCAGCCCAGGACACCCAGAATATGGCTACACCTTC. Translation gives CASSPGHPEYGYTF. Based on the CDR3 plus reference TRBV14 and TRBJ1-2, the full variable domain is EAGVTQFPSHSVIEKGQTVTLRCDPISGHDNLYWYRRVMGKEIKFLLHFVKESKQDESGMPNNRFLAERTGGTYSTLKVQPAELEDSGVYFCASSPGHPEYGYTFGSGTRLTVV.

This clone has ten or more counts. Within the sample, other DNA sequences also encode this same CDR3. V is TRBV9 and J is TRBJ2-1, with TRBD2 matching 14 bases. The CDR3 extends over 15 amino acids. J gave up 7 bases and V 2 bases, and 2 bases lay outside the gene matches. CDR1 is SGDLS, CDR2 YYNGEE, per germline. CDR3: CASSVGTSGRNEQFF. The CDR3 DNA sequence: TGTGCCAGCAGCGTCGGGACTAGCGGGAGAAATGAGCAGTTCTTC.

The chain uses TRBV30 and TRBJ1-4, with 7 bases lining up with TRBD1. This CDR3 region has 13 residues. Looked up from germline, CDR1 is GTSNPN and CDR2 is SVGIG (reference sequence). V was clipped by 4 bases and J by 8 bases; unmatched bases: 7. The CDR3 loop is CAWTKQGGEKLFF. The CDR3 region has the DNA TGTGCCTGGACCAAGCAGGGGGGCGAAAAACTGTTTTTT.

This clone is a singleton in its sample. CDR3 sequence reads: CASWTSPNEQFF. The DNA of the CDR3 is TGTGCCAGTTGGACTAGCCCGAATGAGCAGTTCTTC. The gene calls are TRBV6-1 and TRBJ2-1; TRBD2 aligns across 8 bases. Per germline, CDR1 MNHNS and CDR2 SASEGT. The CDR3 covers 12 residues. V dropped 9 bases and J dropped 7; count of bases not matched to a gene: 5.

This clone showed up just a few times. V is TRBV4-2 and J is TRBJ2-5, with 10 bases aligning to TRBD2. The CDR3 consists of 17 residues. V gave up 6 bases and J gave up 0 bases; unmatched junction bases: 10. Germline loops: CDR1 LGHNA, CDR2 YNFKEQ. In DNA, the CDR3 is TGTGCCAGCAGGACAGGGGTGCTAGCGGGAGACCAAGAGACCCAGTACTTC. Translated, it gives CASRTGVLAGDQETQYF.

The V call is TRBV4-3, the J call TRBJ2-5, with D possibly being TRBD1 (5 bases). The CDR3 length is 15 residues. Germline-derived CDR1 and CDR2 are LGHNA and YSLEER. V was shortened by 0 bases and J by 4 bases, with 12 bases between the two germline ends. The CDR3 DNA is TGCGCCAGCAGCCAAGATTTCTCAGGGCGAGAGACCCAGTACTTC. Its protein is CASSQDFSGRETQYF.

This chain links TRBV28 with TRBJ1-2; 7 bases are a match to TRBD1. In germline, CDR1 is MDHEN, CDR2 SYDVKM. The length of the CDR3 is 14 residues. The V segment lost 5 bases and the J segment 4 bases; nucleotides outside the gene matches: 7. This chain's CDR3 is CASSPPGQIYGYTF. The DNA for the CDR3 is TGTGCCAGCAGTCCTCCGGGACAGATCTATGGCTACACCTTC.

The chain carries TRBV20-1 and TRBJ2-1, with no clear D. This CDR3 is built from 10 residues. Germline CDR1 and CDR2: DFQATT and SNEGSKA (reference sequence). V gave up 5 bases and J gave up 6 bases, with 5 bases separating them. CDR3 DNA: TGCAGTGCTTACCCCAATGAGCAGTTCTTC. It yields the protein CSAYPNEQFF.

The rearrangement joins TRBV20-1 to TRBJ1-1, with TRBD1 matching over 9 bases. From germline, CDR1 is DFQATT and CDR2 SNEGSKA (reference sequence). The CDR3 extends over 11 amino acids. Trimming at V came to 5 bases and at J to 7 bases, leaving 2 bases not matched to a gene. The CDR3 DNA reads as TGCAGTGCTTGGGACAGGGTTGAAGCTTTCTTT. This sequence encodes CSAWDRVEAFF.

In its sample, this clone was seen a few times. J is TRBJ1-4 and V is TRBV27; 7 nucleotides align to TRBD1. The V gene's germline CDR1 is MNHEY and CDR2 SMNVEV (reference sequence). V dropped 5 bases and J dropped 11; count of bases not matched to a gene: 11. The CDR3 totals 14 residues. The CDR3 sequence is CASSPTDRAGKLFF. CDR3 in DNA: TGTGCCAGCAGTCCAACCGACAGGGCCGGGAAACTGTTTTTT.

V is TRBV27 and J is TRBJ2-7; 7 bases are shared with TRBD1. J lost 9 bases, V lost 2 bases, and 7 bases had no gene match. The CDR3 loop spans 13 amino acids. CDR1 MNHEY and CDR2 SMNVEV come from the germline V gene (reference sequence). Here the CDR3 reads CASSLMAGGVQYF. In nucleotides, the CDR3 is TGTGCCAGCAGTTTAATGGCAGGGGGAGTGCAGTACTTC.

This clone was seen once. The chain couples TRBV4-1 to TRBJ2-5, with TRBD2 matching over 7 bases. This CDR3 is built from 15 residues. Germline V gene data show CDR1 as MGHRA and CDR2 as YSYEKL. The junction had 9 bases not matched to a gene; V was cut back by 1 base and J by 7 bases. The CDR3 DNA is TGCGCCAGCAGCCAAGGACGTGGGGGGGAGGGGACCCAGTACTTC. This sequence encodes CASSQGRGGEGTQYF.

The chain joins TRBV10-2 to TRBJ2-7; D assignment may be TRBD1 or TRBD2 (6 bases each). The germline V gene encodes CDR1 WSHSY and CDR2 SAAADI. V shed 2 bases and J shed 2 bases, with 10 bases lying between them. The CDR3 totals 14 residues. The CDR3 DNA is TGCGCCAGCAGTGAGGGGGGGCTCACCTACGAGCAGTACTTC. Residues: CASSEGGLTYEQYF.

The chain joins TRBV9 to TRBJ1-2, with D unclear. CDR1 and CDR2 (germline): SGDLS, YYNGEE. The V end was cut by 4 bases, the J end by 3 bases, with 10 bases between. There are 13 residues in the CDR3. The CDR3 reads CASSPKFDYGYTF. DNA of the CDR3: TGTGCCAGCAGCCCCAAATTCGACTATGGCTACACCTTC. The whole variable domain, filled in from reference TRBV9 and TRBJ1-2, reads DSGVTQTPKHLITATGQRVTLRCSPRSGDLSVYWYQQSLDQGLQFLIQYYNGEERAKGNILERFSAQQFPDLHSELNLSSLELGDSALYFCASSPKFDYGYTFGSGTRLTVV.

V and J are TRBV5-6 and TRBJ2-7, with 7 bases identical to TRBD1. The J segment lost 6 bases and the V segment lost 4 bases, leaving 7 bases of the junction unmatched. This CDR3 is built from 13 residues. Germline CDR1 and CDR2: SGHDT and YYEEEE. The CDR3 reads CASSKTGFGEQYF. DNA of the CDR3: TGTGCCAGCAGCAAGACAGGGTTTGGCGAGCAGTACTTC.

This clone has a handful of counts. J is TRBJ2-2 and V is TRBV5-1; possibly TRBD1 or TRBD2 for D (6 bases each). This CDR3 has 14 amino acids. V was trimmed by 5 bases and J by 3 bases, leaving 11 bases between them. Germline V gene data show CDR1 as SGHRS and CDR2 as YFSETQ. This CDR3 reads CASSRGVDTGELFF. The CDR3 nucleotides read TGCGCCAGCAGTAGGGGGGTCGACACCGGGGAGCTGTTTTTT.

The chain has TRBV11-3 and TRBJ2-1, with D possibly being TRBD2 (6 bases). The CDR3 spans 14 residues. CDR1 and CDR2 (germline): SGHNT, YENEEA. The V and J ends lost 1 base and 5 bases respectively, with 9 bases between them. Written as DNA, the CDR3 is TGTGCCAGCAGCTTAGCTAGCGTCCACAATGAGCAGTTCTTC. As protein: CASSLASVHNEQFF. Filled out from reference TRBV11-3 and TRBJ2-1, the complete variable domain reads EAGVVQSPRYKIIEKKQPVAFWCNPISGHNTLYWYLQNLGQGPELLIRYENEEAVDDSQLPKDRFSAERLKGVDSTLKIQPAELGDSAVYLCASSLASVHNEQFFGPGTRLTVL.

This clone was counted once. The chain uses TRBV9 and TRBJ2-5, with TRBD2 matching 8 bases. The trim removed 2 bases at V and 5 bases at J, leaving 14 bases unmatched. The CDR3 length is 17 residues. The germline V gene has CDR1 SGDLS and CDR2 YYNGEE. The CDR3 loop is CASSVGAVRREVETQYF. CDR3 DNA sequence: TGTGCCAGCAGCGTGGGGGCAGTAAGGCGGGAGGTGGAGACCCAGTACTTC.

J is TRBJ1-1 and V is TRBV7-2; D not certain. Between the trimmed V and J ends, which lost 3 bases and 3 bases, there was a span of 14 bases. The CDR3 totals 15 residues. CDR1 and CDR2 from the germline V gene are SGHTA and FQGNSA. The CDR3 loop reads CASSLGASSYTEAFF. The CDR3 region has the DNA TGTGCCAGCAGCTTGGGCGCCAGTTCATACACTGAAGCTTTCTTT.

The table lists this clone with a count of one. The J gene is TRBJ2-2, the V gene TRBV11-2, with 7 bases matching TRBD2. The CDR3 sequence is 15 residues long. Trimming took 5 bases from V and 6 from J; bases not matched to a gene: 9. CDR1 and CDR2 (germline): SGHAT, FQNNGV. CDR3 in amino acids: CASSNGLGLAGELFF. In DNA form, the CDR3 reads TGTGCCAGCAGCAACGGACTAGGACTCGCCGGGGAGCTGTTTTTT.

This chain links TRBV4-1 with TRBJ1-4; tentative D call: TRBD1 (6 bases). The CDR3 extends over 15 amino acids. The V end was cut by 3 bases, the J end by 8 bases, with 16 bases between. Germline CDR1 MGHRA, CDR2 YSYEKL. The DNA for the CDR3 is TGCGCCAGCAGCCATATTACAGGGAGGGTGGAAAAACTGTTTTTT. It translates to CASSHITGRVEKLFF.